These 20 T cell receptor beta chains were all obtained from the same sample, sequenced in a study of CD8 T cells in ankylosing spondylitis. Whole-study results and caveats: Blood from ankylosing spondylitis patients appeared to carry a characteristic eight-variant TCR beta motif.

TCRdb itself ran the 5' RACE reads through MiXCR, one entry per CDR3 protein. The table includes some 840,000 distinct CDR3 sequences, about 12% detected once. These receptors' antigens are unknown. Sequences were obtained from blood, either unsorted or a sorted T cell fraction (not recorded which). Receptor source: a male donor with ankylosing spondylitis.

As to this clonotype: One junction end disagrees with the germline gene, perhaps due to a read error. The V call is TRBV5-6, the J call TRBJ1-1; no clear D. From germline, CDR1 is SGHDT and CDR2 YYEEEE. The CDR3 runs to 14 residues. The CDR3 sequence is CAISRGRLCTEAFF. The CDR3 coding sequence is TGTGCCATCAGCCGCGGGCGCCTCTGCACTGAAGCTTTCTTT.

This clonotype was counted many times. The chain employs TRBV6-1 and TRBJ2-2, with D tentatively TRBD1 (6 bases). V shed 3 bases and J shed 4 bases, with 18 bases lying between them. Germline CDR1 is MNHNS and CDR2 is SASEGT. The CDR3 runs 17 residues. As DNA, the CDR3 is TGTGCCAGCAGTGACCCCCCAGGGGCGCATCCCACCGGGGAGCTGTTTTTT. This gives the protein CASSDPPGAHPTGELFF.

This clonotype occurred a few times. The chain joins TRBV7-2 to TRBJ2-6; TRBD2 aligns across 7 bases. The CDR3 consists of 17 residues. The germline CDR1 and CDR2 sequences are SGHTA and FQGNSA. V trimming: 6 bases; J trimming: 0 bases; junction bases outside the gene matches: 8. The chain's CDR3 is CASSPSGTVSGANVLTF. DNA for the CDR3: TGTGCCAGCAGTCCGAGCGGGACGGTCTCTGGGGCCAACGTCCTGACTTTC.

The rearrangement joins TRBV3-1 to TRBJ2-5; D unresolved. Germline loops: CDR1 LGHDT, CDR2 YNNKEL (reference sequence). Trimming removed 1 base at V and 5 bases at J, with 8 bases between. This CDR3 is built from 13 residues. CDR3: CASSQAPRETQYF. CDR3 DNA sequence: TGTGCCAGCAGCCAAGCGCCTAGGGAGACCCAGTACTTC.

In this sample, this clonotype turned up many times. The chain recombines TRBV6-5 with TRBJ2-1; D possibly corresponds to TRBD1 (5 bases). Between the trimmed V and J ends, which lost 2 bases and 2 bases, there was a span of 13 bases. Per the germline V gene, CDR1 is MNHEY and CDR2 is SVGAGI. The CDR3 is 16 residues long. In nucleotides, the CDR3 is TGTGCCAGCAGTTACAGTCAGGGAATGCCCTACAATGAGCAGTTCTTC. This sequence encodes CASSYSQGMPYNEQFF.

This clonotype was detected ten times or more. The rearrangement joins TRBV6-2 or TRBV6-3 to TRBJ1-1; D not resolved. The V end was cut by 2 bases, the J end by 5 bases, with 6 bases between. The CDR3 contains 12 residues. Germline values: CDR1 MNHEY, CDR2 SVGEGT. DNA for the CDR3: TGTGCCAGCAGTTACGGTTTTACTGAAGCTTTCTTT. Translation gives CASSYGFTEAFF.

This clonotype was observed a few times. The CDR3 DNA is TGTGCCACCAGTGTTGACAGACAGAATGAGCAGTTCTTC. Residues: CATSVDRQNEQFF. This chain connects TRBV24-1 to TRBJ2-1; possible D gene TRBD1, 5 bases. V lost 5 bases, J lost 7 bases, and 11 bases lay in between. Germline V lookup: CDR1 KGHDR, CDR2 SFDVKD. The CDR3 sequence is 13 residues long.

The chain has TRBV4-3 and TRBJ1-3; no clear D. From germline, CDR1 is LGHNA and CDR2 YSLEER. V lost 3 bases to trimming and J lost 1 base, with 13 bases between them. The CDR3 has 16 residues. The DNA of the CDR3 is TGCGCCAGCAGCCACTCAGGAACTAATTCTGGAAACACCATATATTTT. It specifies CASSHSGTNSGNTIYF.

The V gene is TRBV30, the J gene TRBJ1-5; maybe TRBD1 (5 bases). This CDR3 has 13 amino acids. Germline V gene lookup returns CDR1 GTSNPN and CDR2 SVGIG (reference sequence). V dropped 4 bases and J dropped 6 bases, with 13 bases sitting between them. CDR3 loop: CAWNRDPGQPQHF. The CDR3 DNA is TGTGCCTGGAACCGGGACCCCGGTCAGCCCCAGCATTTT.

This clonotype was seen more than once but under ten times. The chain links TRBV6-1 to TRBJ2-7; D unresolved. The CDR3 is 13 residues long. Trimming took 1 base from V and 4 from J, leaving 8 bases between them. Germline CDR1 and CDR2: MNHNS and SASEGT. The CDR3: CASSEGPAYEQYF. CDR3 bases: TGTGCCAGCAGTGAAGGGCCAGCTTACGAGCAGTACTTC.

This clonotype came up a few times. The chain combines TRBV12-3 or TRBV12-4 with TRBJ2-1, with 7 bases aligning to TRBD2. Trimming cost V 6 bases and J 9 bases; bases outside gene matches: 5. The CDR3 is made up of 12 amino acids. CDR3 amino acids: CASRLKRGEQFF. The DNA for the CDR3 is TGTGCCAGCAGACTTAAGCGGGGTGAGCAGTTCTTC.

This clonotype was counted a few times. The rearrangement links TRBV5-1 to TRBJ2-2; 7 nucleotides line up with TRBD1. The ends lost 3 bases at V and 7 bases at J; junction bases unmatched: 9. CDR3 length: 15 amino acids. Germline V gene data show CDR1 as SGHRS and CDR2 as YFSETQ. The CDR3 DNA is TGCGCCAGCAGCTCCTTAGAAGGGACAGTCGGGGAGCTGTTTTTT. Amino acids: CASSSLEGTVGELFF.

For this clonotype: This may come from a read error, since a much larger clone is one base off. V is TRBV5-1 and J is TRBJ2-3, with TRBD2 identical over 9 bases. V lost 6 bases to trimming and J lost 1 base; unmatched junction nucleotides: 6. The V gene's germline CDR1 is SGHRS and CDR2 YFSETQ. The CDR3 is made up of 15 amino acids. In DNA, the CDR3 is TGCGCCAGCATCTTTAGCGGGAGAGGCACAGATACGCAGTATTTT. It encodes CASIFSGRGTDTQYF.

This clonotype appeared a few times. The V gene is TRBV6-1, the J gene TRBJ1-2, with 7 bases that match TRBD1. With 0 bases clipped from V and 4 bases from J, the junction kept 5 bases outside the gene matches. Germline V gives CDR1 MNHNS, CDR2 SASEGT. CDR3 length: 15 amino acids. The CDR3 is CASSEAPGTVYGYTF. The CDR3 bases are TGTGCCAGCAGTGAAGCGCCGGGGACAGTCTATGGCTACACCTTC.

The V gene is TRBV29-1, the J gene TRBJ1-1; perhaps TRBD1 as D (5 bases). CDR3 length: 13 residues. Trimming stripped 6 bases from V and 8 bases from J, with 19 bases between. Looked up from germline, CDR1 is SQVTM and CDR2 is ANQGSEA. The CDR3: CSVGRKLKGEAFF. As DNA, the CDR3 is TGCAGCGTGGGACGGAAACTAAAGGGGGAAGCTTTCTTT.

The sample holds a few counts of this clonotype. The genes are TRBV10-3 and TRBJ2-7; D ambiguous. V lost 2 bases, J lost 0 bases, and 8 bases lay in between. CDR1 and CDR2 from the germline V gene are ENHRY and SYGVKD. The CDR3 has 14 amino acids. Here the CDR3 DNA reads TGTGCCATCAGTGAGCTCAGGAGCTCCTACGAGCAGTACTTC. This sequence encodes CAISELRSSYEQYF.

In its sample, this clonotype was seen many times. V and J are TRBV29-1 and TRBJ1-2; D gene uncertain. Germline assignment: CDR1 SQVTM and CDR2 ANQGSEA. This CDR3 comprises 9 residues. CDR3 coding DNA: TGCACAACTAACTATGGCTACACCTTC. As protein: CTTNYGYTF.

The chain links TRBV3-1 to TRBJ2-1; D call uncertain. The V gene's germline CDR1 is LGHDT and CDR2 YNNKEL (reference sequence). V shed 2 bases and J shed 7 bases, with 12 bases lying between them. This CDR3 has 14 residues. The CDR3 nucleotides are TGTGCCAGCAGCCAATTCGGGTCCGGGAATGAGCAGTTCTTC. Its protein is CASSQFGSGNEQFF.

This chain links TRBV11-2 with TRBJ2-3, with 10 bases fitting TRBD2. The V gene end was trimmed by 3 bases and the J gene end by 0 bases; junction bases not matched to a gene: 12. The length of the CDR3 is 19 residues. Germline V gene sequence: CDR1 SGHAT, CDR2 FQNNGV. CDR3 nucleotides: TGTGCCAGCAGCTTCCGGAGAGCACTAGCGGGGACTAGCACAGATACGCAGTATTTT. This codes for CASSFRRALAGTSTDTQYF.

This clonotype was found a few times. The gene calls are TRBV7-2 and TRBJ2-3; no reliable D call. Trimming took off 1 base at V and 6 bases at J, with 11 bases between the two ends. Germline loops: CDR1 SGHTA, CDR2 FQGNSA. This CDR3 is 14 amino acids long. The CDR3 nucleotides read TGTGCCAGCAGCTTAGTAGGTAGCTGGGATACGCAGTATTTT. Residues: CASSLVGSWDTQYF.